The present T cell receptor (beta chain) was sequenced within a study of blood T cell repertoires in COVID-19. Across the whole study: Acute and convalescent COVID-19 samples came from the United States, Italy and Spain.

TCRdb's copy holds only in-frame clones and misses some; the assay was immunoSEQ multiplex PCR. The data contain 200,000 to 250,000 clones, about 86% of them seen just once; the ten biggest clones take up approximately 2.9%. V lost 2 bases and J 7 bases, leaving 9 bases between the germline ends. The CDR3 contains 13 residues. This clonotype originated in a woman aged 25 to 45 who had recovered from COVID-19. The source material was peripheral blood. The chain combines TRBV12-3 or TRBV12-4 with TRBJ2-1; TRBD2 might be the D (5 bases). CDR3 sequence (DNA): TGTGCCAGCAGTTTAAAACGGAGGAATGAGCAGTTCTTC. It encodes CASSLKRRNEQFF.